Following are 18 T cell receptor beta chains from one sample sequenced in a study of response to subunit inactivated influenza vaccine. MiXCR, run by TCRdb on the RT-PCR reads, gives a single entry per CDR3 protein. Of a few hundred thousand distinct CDR3 sequences listed, over 9.5% were seen once; the top ten hold approximately 12%. This specimen consisted of PBMCs from blood, obtained more than 35 days after vaccination. The receptors come from a man aged 50 to 59 who received an inactivated influenza vaccine.

In its sample, this clonotype was seen many times. This sequence joins TRBV7-9 and TRBJ1-2; 11 bases map to TRBD1. Germline values: CDR1 SEHNR, CDR2 FQNEAQ (reference sequence). The CDR3 loop spans 16 amino acids. The V gene end was trimmed by 3 bases and the J gene end by 0 bases; junction bases not matched to a gene: 3. In DNA form, the CDR3 reads TGTGCCAGCAGCTTGCCGGGACAGGGGGCTAACTATGGCTACACCTTC. This encodes CASSLPGQGANYGYTF.

The chain has TRBV12-3 or TRBV12-4 and TRBJ2-1; 7 nucleotides agree with TRBD1. This CDR3 region has 16 residues. The V gene end was trimmed by 5 bases and the J gene end by 4 bases; junction bases not matched to a gene: 11. The CDR3 DNA reads as TGTGCCAGCAGTCGATATCAGGGGGACGAATACAATGAGCAGTTCTTC. As protein: CASSRYQGDEYNEQFF.

The table lists this clonotype with many counts. V and J are TRBV7-2 and TRBJ2-7; D is possibly TRBD1 (6 bases). Trimming removed 5 bases from V and 3 bases from J, with 14 bases in between. CDR3 size: 14 residues. Germline V lookup: CDR1 SGHTA, CDR2 FQGNSA. CDR3 sequence reads: CASSVTGTNYEQYF. CDR3 coding DNA: TGTGCCAGCAGCGTGACCGGGACAAACTACGAGCAGTACTTC.

This clonotype was detected ten times or more. This chain joins TRBV11-2 and TRBJ2-2, with a tentative D call TRBD1 (5 bases). The CDR3 spans 17 residues. The V end lost 6 bases, the J end lost 1 base, and 18 bases lay between the germline ends. Per germline, CDR1 SGHAT and CDR2 FQNNGV. CDR3 DNA sequence: TGTGCCAGCAGGCCCTTCAAGGGCAGGGTGAACACCGGGGAGCTGTTTTTT. Translation gives CASRPFKGRVNTGELFF.

This clonotype was recorded a few times. The chain is built from TRBV5-1 and TRBJ1-4; 9 nucleotides agree with TRBD1. This CDR3 spans 14 amino acids. Germline V gene lookup returns CDR1 SGHRS and CDR2 YFSETQ. J gave up 5 bases and V 8 bases, and 7 bases lay outside the gene matches. CDR3 sequence: CASADGTGNEKLFF. The CDR3 nucleotides are TGCGCCAGTGCTGACGGGACAGGGAATGAAAAACTGTTTTTT.

Only a few counts were recorded for this clonotype. This chain joins TRBV11-2 and TRBJ2-1; 10 bases map to TRBD2. V shed 1 base and J 4 bases; nucleotides not matched to a gene: 4. Germline V gene lookup returns CDR1 SGHAT and CDR2 FQNNGV. There are 16 residues in the CDR3. DNA for the CDR3: TGTGCCAGCAGCTTAGCTAGCGGGAGTATGTACAATGAGCAGTTCTTC. Translated, it gives CASSLASGSMYNEQFF.

The table lists this clonotype with a few counts. This chain links TRBV6-2 or TRBV6-3 with TRBJ1-1; 11 bases are a match to TRBD1. This CDR3 has 14 residues. Trimming cost V 5 bases and J 5 bases; bases outside gene matches: 4. CDR1 is MNHEY and CDR2 is SVGEGT in the germline V gene. CDR3 residues: CASSDRDRGTEAFF. CDR3 DNA: TGTGCCAGCAGTGACCGGGACAGGGGGACTGAAGCTTTCTTT.

The chain joins TRBV20-1 to TRBJ2-7; maybe TRBD2 (5 bases). The CDR3 extends over 13 amino acids. V lost 5 bases and J lost 6, with 17 bases in between. Germline CDR1 is DFQATT and CDR2 is SNEGSKA (reference sequence). CDR3: CSAPAVGGSEQYF. The CDR3 DNA sequence: TGCAGTGCTCCCGCGGTGGGTGGGAGCGAGCAGTACTTC.

This chain links TRBV30 with TRBJ1-2; possible D gene TRBD1, 5 bases. The CDR3 length is 16 residues. V dropped 5 bases and J dropped 4 bases, with 23 bases sitting between them. Looked up from germline, CDR1 is GTSNPN and CDR2 is SVGIG (reference sequence). This CDR3 reads CAWDNYYRWRGYGYTF. CDR3 DNA sequence: TGTGCCTGGGACAACTATTACAGGTGGCGCGGCTATGGCTACACCTTC.

The table lists this clonotype with many counts. The rearrangement links TRBV12-3 or TRBV12-4 to TRBJ1-6, with 10 bases lining up with TRBD1. With V trimmed by 2 bases and J by 9 bases, 4 bases remained unmatched. CDR3 length equals 15 residues. The CDR3 bases are TGTGCCAGCAGTTTAAACCGGGACAGGGGTTCACCCCTCCACTTT. This codes for CASSLNRDRGSPLHF.

The rearrangement uses TRBV5-1 and TRBJ2-7, with D possibly being TRBD1 or TRBD2 (5 bases each). The CDR3 spans 16 residues. Germline V gene lookup returns CDR1 SGHRS and CDR2 YFSETQ. Trimming removed 0 bases at V and 6 bases at J, with 19 bases between. In DNA, the CDR3 is TGCGCCAGCAGCTTGGTCGCTGTTCAGGGACCGGCCGAGCAGTACTTC. Amino acids: CASSLVAVQGPAEQYF. Together with reference TRBV5-1 and TRBJ2-7, the CDR3 gives the full variable domain: KAGVTQTPRYLIKTRGQQVTLSCSPISGHRSVSWYQQTPGQGLQFLFEYFSETQRNKGNFPGRFSGRQFSNSRSEMNVSTLELGDSALYLCASSLVAVQGPAEQYFGPGTRLTVT.

For this clonotype: With a much larger clone just one base away, this may be a read error. This chain uses TRBV12-3 or TRBV12-4 with TRBJ2-1; 10 nucleotides agree with TRBD2. The junction had 6 bases not matched to a gene; V was cut back by 4 bases and J by 9 bases. This CDR3 region has 14 residues. The CDR3 nucleotides are TGTGCCAGCAGTTCAGCGGGGGGGCTTTCTGAGCAGTTCTTC. Protein: CASSSAGGLSEQFF.

This clonotype was observed a few times. V and J are TRBV6-1 and TRBJ2-1, with TRBD2 matching over 12 bases. The CDR3 is made up of 15 amino acids. J was trimmed by 5 bases and V by 6 bases; bases with no gene match: 5. Germline V gives CDR1 MNHNS, CDR2 SASEGT. The CDR3 loop is CASSRGLAGNNEQFF. The CDR3 nucleotides are TGTGCCAGCAGCCGAGGACTAGCGGGGAACAATGAGCAGTTCTTC.

V usage is TRBV20-1 and J usage is TRBJ1-2; D is unclear. The germline V gene encodes CDR1 DFQATT and CDR2 SNEGSKA (reference sequence). Trimming stripped 1 base from V and 7 bases from J, with 7 bases between. This CDR3 spans 11 amino acids. The CDR3 is CSARGTGGYTF. Here the CDR3 DNA reads TGCAGTGCTAGAGGGACCGGTGGCTACACCTTC.

This clonotype was observed a handful of times. The genes are TRBV5-1 and TRBJ2-7; 13 nucleotides line up with TRBD2. Trimming took 3 bases from V and 6 from J; bases not matched to a gene: 6. Germline loops: CDR1 SGHRS, CDR2 YFSETQ. This CDR3 is 15 amino acids long. In nucleotides, the CDR3 is TGCGCCAGCAGCTCCAGGACTAGCGGGAGAGGCGAGCAGTACTTC. It codes for CASSSRTSGRGEQYF. Looking up the rest from reference TRBV5-1 and TRBJ2-7 gives the full variable domain: KAGVTQTPRYLIKTRGQQVTLSCSPISGHRSVSWYQQTPGQGLQFLFEYFSETQRNKGNFPGRFSGRQFSNSRSEMNVSTLELGDSALYLCASSSRTSGRGEQYFGPGTRLTVT.

This clonotype was counted between two and nine times. The rearrangement joins TRBV20-1 to TRBJ2-3; 7 nucleotides line up with TRBD2. The CDR3 loop spans 16 amino acids. Per the germline V gene, CDR1 is DFQATT and CDR2 is SNEGSKA (reference sequence). J gave up 0 bases and V 0 bases, and 6 bases lay outside the gene matches. CDR3 nucleotide sequence: TGCAGTGCTAGAGATCACGGCGGGGGTAGCACAGATACGCAGTATTTT. The encoded protein is CSARDHGGGSTDTQYF.

CDR3: CSAASSGSWEQYF. DNA for the CDR3: TGCAGTGCCGCCTCTAGCGGGAGTTGGGAGCAGTACTTC. The genes are TRBV20-1 and TRBJ2-7; TRBD2 aligns across 10 bases. V trimming: 6 bases; J trimming: 7 bases; junction bases outside the gene matches: 9. CDR3 size: 13 residues. Germline CDR1 DFQATT, CDR2 SNEGSKA (reference sequence).

This clonotype was seen more than once but under ten times. The chain is built from TRBV7-9 and TRBJ2-7; D not resolved. CDR1 and CDR2 from the germline V gene are SEHNR and FQNEAQ (reference sequence). Trimming pared 5 bases from V and 6 bases from J, leaving 14 bases between. This CDR3 is built from 13 residues. The CDR3: CASSPRGDGEQYF. CDR3 DNA sequence: TGTGCCAGCAGCCCCCGTGGAGACGGCGAGCAGTACTTC.